This T cell receptor beta chain is from a study of cytomegalovirus exposure and HLA in healthy donors. Study observations and caveats: A later analysis by the authors found several of the most significant clusters apparently linked to common viral pathogens. CMV antigen specificity was confirmed in vitro for a few CMV-associated chains. Sequencing likely generated an artifact that appeared as a cluster of highly shared sequence variants. Immune exposure information available was restricted to CMV serostatus.

This clone was found once. The antigen is undetermined. PCR primers comprised 60 Vbeta and 13 Jbeta primers. Sequenced by immunoSEQ multiplex PCR; TCRdb stores in-frame clones only, minus some. The sample carries approximately 150,000 clones, approximately 71% recorded once. CDR3 size: 18 residues. Germline V gives CDR1 SEHNR, CDR2 FQNEAQ (reference sequence). V lost 3 bases to trimming and J lost 2 bases, with 17 bases between them. J is TRBJ2-6 and V is TRBV7-9; D may be TRBD2 (6 bases). The specimen was PBMCs. The sequence was collected from a woman under 30 in good health and CMV-seropositive. The CDR3 region is CASSFSTEGSTGANVLTF. DNA of the CDR3: TGTGCCAGCAGCTTCTCGACGGAGGGTAGCACTGGGGCCAACGTCCTGACTTTC.